The source of this T cell receptor (beta chain) is a study of memory CD4+ T cells and cytomegalovirus serostatus. Across the study: This sample comes from healthy Belgian adults, several CMV seropositive, some 22 seronegative.

Of note for this clone: Its specificity is not known.

Study-wide results and caveats: CMV serostatus prediction reached median AUC roughly 0.95, or 0.91 with US-trained model.

Single viable CD3+CD4+CD8-CD45RO+ cells were sorted as the memory CD4+ T cells. Serostatus was set by detecting CMV pp150, pp28, p38, p52 IgG. This CDR3 has 12 amino acids. Germline loops: CDR1 LNHDA, CDR2 SQIVND (reference sequence). The germline V and J ends were trimmed by 1 base and 3 bases, with 3 bases remaining between them. As processed by the authors: After removing out-of-frame reads, around 2.2 million distinct TCRbeta sequences remained. The method was immunoSEQ multiplex PCR; TCRdb's version includes in-frame clones alone and lacks a portion of them. D and trimming were read from the DNA, whereas the V and J calls and clone size are those reported in that table. The table records tens of thousands of clones, about 80% of them present only once.

The chain joins TRBV19 to TRBJ1-2; no firm D call. This clonotype was obtained from an adult in good health and CMV-seropositive. Sequenced sample: memory CD4+ T cells from blood. CDR3 coding DNA: TGTGCCAGTAGTATAGTCGACTATGGCTACACCTTC. It specifies CASSIVDYGYTF.